This entry lists 24 T cell receptor beta chains sequenced from one sample in a study of cytomegalovirus exposure and HLA in healthy donors. Primers for the PCR totalled 60 Vbeta and 13 Jbeta. Sequencing used immunoSEQ multiplex PCR; TCRdb keeps in-frame clones, though not all of them. This sample has 110,000 or so clones, with under 85% found just once. Material for sequencing was PBMCs. The receptor set was obtained from a woman aged 40 to 50 in good health and CMV-seropositive.

The CDR3: CSVILVAGAPQYF. The DNA for the CDR3 is TGCAGCGTTATTTTGGTAGCGGGAGCCCCGCAGTACTTC. The chain couples TRBV29-1 to TRBJ2-4, with 9 nucleotides matching TRBD2. This CDR3 is built from 13 residues. V was pared by 5 bases and J by 13 bases, with 12 bases of the junction left unmatched. Germline CDR1 reads SQVTM; CDR2 reads ANQGSEA.

This clone has just a few counts. This chain joins TRBV4-3 and TRBJ2-4, with a possible D match to TRBD2 (7 bases). Germline CDR1 LGHNA, CDR2 YSLEER. There are 22 residues in the CDR3. Trimming left V 0 bases short and J 0 bases short, with 27 bases between. The CDR3 here is CASSQDPGGVLGGETAKNIQYF. CDR3 bases: TGCGCCAGCAGCCAAGATCCAGGTGGGGTGTTAGGGGGGGAAACAGCCAAAAACATTCAGTACTTC.

The V and J genes are TRBV28 and TRBJ1-5; D not certain. Trimming pared 6 bases from V and 15 bases from J, leaving 21 bases between. This CDR3 has 13 amino acids. Germline V gene lookup returns CDR1 MDHEN and CDR2 SYDVKM. The CDR3 loop is CASSSEIPGSWHF. In DNA form, the CDR3 reads TGTGCCAGCAGCTCAGAAATTCCGGGGTCCTGGCATTTT.

The chain carries TRBV4-3 and TRBJ2-1, with 8 bases matching TRBD2. Germline V lookup: CDR1 LGHNA, CDR2 YSLEER. The V gene end was trimmed by 3 bases and the J gene end by 2 bases; junction bases not matched to a gene: 12. The CDR3 is made up of 18 amino acids. The CDR3 region has the DNA TGCGCCAGCAGCCAGGCCTACTGGCGGGGGGACCCCTACAATGAGCAGTTCTTC. Amino acids: CASSQAYWRGDPYNEQFF.

The rearrangement uses TRBV27 and TRBJ1-1; no clear D. V was clipped by 3 bases and J by 1 base, with 9 bases between them. The CDR3 is made up of 14 amino acids. Germline-derived CDR1 and CDR2 are MNHEY and SMNVEV (reference sequence). DNA of the CDR3: TGTGCCAGCAGTTTGGCAGGTACGAACACTGAAGCTTTCTTT. It yields the protein CASSLAGTNTEAFF.

This clone was counted only a few times. The chain couples TRBV15 to TRBJ2-5; D gene unclear. Per germline, CDR1 LNHNV and CDR2 YYDKDF (reference sequence). This CDR3 has 14 amino acids. Trimming took off 8 bases at V and 1 base at J, with 14 bases between the two ends. The CDR3 protein is CATSRRALQETQYF. DNA for the CDR3: TGTGCCACCTCCCGTAGAGCCCTCCAAGAGACCCAGTACTTC. The complete variable domain, with remaining parts taken from reference TRBV15 and TRBJ2-5, reads DAMVIQNPRYQVTQFGKPVTLSCSQTLNHNVMYWYQQKSSQAPKLLFHYYDKDFNNEADTPDNFQSRRPNTSFCFLDIRSPGLGDTAMYLCATSRRALQETQYFGPGTRLLVL.

This chain uses TRBV7-6 with TRBJ1-3; 7 bases align to TRBD1. CDR1 is SGHVS and CDR2 is FNYEAQ in the germline V gene. The CDR3 runs 19 residues. J gave up 4 bases and V 5 bases, and 20 bases lay outside the gene matches. The CDR3 DNA follows: TGTGCCAGCAGCCCAAAGACAGGGCCTCCCGACCAGGTGGGAAACACCATATATTTT. This sequence encodes CASSPKTGPPDQVGNTIYF.

This chain links TRBV6-5 with TRBJ1-1; tentatively, D is TRBD1 (6 bases). Germline CDR1 reads MNHEY; CDR2 reads SVGAGI. The CDR3 is 15 amino acids. The V gene lost 6 bases and the J gene lost 10 bases, with 24 bases spanning the gap. The DNA of the CDR3 is TGTGCCAGCAGAAAAGGGGGACAAGTGCGGCTAGGAGCTTTCTTT. This encodes CASRKGGQVRLGAFF.

The chain uses TRBV28 and TRBJ1-5; the D gene is possibly TRBD1 (6 bases). CDR1 and CDR2 (germline): MDHEN, SYDVKM. CDR3 length: 17 amino acids. V lost 3 bases to trimming and J lost 0 bases, with 15 bases between them. CDR3 amino acids: CASSLWTEKHSNQPQHF. In DNA, the CDR3 is TGTGCCAGCAGTTTGTGGACAGAAAAACATAGCAATCAGCCCCAGCATTTT. Supplemented by reference TRBV28 and TRBJ1-5, the full variable domain reads DVKVTQSSRYLVKRTGEKVFLECVQDMDHENMFWYRQDPGLGLRLIYFSYDVKMKEKGDIPEGYSVSREKKERFSLILESASTNQTSMYLCASSLWTEKHSNQPQHFGDGTRLSIL.

This clone came up a few times. The J gene is TRBJ2-1, the V gene TRBV19; the match to TRBD2 covers 8 bases. Unmatched junction bases numbered 6, after V lost 3 bases and J lost 5 bases. The CDR3 has 15 amino acids. The V gene's germline CDR1 is LNHDA and CDR2 SQIVND (reference sequence). The DNA for the CDR3 is TGTGCCAGTAGTATCGGGGGACTAGAACACAATGAGCAGTTCTTC. It is translated as CASSIGGLEHNEQFF. The whole variable domain, filled in from reference TRBV19 and TRBJ2-1, reads DGGITQSPKYLFRKEGQNVTLSCEQNLNHDAMYWYRQDPGQGLRLIYYSQIVNDFQKGDIAEGYSVSREKKESFPLTVTSAQKNPTAFYLCASSIGGLEHNEQFFGPGTRLTVL.

This chain uses TRBV4-1 with TRBJ2-7; 7 nucleotides line up with TRBD2. J gave up 0 bases and V 1 base, and 15 bases lay outside the gene matches. Germline assignment: CDR1 MGHRA and CDR2 YSYEKL. This CDR3 is 19 amino acids long. Here the CDR3 DNA reads TGCGCCAGCAGCCAAGCCCTCCTTTTAGCGGGTCAGAGCTCCTACGAGCAGTACTTC. Its translation is CASSQALLLAGQSSYEQYF.

V usage is TRBV6-1 and J usage is TRBJ1-1, with D unclear. This CDR3 region has 13 residues. Per germline, CDR1 MNHNS and CDR2 SASEGT. Trimming cost V 6 bases and J 3 bases, with 11 bases left between them. For the CDR3, the DNA is TGTGCCAGCAGGGTCCATTCGGACACTGAAGCTTTCTTT. This codes for CASRVHSDTEAFF.

The rearrangement joins TRBV11-2 to TRBJ1-4; 8 nucleotides line up with TRBD1. The CDR3 runs to 15 residues. V gave up 5 bases and J gave up 8 bases; unmatched junction bases: 10. Germline V lookup: CDR1 SGHAT, CDR2 FQNNGV. The DNA for the CDR3 is TGTGCCAGCAGCCCGTTTGACAGGGGAGAAGAAAAACTGTTTTTT. It encodes CASSPFDRGEEKLFF.

The genes are TRBV6-1 and TRBJ1-2; TRBD1 might be the D (5 bases). The CDR3 contains 13 residues. Germline-derived CDR1 and CDR2 are MNHNS and SASEGT. V was trimmed by 4 bases and J by 4 bases, leaving 10 bases between them. In DNA form, the CDR3 reads TGTGCCAGCAGTGGTCTTACAGGCTATGGCTACACCTTC. It specifies CASSGLTGYGYTF.

The rearrangement joins TRBV7-3 to TRBJ1-1; D gene unclear. Deletions cut 6 bases from V and 7 bases from J, with 24 bases between. Germline CDR1 reads SGHTA; CDR2 reads FQGTGA. The CDR3 covers 16 residues. CDR3 DNA sequence: TGTGCCAGCAGTATCCCCTTGAGTCCTTTGTATGATGAAGCTTTCTTT. This gives the protein CASSIPLSPLYDEAFF. Full variable domain (rest looked up from reference TRBV7-3 and TRBJ1-1): GAGVSQTPSNKVTEKGKYVELRCDPISGHTALYWYRQSLGQGPEFLIYFQGTGAADDSGLPNDRFFAVRPEGSVSTLKIQRTERGDSAVYLCASSIPLSPLYDEAFFGQGTRLTVV.

This chain uses TRBV5-1 with TRBJ2-1, with D tentatively TRBD1 (5 bases). CDR1 is SGHRS, CDR2 YFSETQ, per germline. Trimming removed 4 bases from V and 12 bases from J, with 17 bases in between. This CDR3 is built from 13 residues. The CDR3 sequence: CASSLTAFGGQFF. In nucleotides, the CDR3 is TGCGCCAGCAGCCTGACAGCCTTCGGTGGGCAGTTCTTC.

The chain recombines TRBV20-1 with TRBJ2-7; D uncertain. The CDR3 extends over 11 amino acids. The germline V gene encodes CDR1 DFQATT and CDR2 SNEGSKA (reference sequence). V lost 3 bases to trimming and J lost 4 bases, with 7 bases between them. The CDR3 is CSARREYEQYF. The CDR3 DNA reads TGCAGTGCTAGGCGTGAATACGAGCAGTACTTC.

The chain recombines TRBV27 with TRBJ2-3; D is undetermined. The CDR3 extends over 14 amino acids. V gave up 2 bases and J gave up 6 bases, with 12 bases separating them. CDR1 is MNHEY, CDR2 SMNVEV, per germline (reference sequence). CDR3 sequence (DNA): TGTGCCAGCAGTTTAGAGAAAACGAGGGATACGCAGTATTTT. Translation: CASSLEKTRDTQYF.

The chain carries TRBV2 and TRBJ2-7; TRBD1 might be the D (6 bases). The CDR3 has 10 amino acids. Per the germline V gene, CDR1 is SNHLY and CDR2 is FYNNEI. Trimming stripped 3 bases from V and 11 bases from J, with 8 bases between. The CDR3 loop is CASSDRTEYF. DNA for the CDR3: TGTGCCAGCAGTGATCGGACAGAGTACTTC. The full variable domain, its missing parts supplied by reference TRBV2 and TRBJ2-7, is EPEVTQTPSHQVTQMGQEVILRCVPISNHLYFYWYRQILGQKVEFLVSFYNNEISEKSEIFDDQFSVERPDGSNFTLKIRSTKLEDSAMYFCASSDRTEYFGPGTRLTVT.

The chain recombines TRBV7-9 with TRBJ2-5; 7 bases are a match to TRBD2. The DNA end favors TRBJ2-7, so the J call may be wrong. CDR1 is SEHNR and CDR2 is FQNEAQ in the germline V gene (reference sequence). This CDR3 spans 17 amino acids. The CDR3 nucleotides are TGTGCCAGCAGCTTATTTCATGTCAGGACTAGCTCCTACGAGCAGTACTTC. Its protein is CASSLFHVRTSSYEQYF.

V and J are TRBV19 and TRBJ2-5; TRBD1 is a possible D gene (6 bases). CDR3 size: 14 residues. V lost 5 bases and J lost 4, with 14 bases in between. CDR1 LNHDA and CDR2 SQIVND come from the germline V gene (reference sequence). The CDR3 region is CASSVQGSSETQYF. Here the CDR3 DNA reads TGTGCCAGTAGTGTACAGGGATCTTCAGAGACCCAGTACTTC.

The gene calls are TRBV10-1 and TRBJ2-2, with D possibly TRBD1 on 6 matching bases. Germline loops: CDR1 WNHNN, CDR2 SYGVQD (reference sequence). Trimming stripped 3 bases from V and 6 bases from J, with 11 bases between. The length of the CDR3 is 14 residues. CDR3: CASSDSSGAGELFF. Written as DNA, the CDR3 is TGCGCCAGCAGTGATTCATCAGGGGCCGGGGAGCTGTTTTTT.

This clone was observed a handful of times. The chain's CDR3 is CASSLAGQYHEQFF. The CDR3 nucleotides read TGTGCCAGCAGCTTAGCGGGACAGTACCATGAGCAGTTCTTC. This chain connects TRBV7-2 to TRBJ2-1, with 7 nucleotides matching TRBD1. The V gene's germline CDR1 is SGHTA and CDR2 FQGNSA. This CDR3 has 14 residues. Trimming took 0 bases from V and 8 from J; bases not matched to a gene: 4.

V usage is TRBV5-1 and J usage is TRBJ2-1; TRBD1 matches 8 bases. The V gene's germline CDR1 is SGHRS and CDR2 YFSETQ. After removal of 7 bases from V and 1 base from J, the junction contained 7 bases not matched to a gene. The CDR3 has 15 amino acids. The DNA of the CDR3 is TGCGCCAGCGGGGCCGGGACAGGTTCCTACAATGAGCAGTTCTTC. Residues: CASGAGTGSYNEQFF.